This entry lists 7 T cell receptor beta chains sequenced from one sample in a study of T cell changes during pregnancy in multiple sclerosis. The assay was immunoSEQ multiplex PCR, and TCRdb's table has in-frame clones only and misses some. This table holds 85,000 to 130,000 clones, approximately 90% found once. Specimen: peripheral blood, collected after pregnancy. The source is a female donor with multiple sclerosis, enrolled in a pregnancy study.

The rearrangement uses TRBV19 and TRBJ1-5, with TRBD1 as a possible D gene (6 bases). This CDR3 spans 13 amino acids. Per the germline V gene, CDR1 is LNHDA and CDR2 is SQIVND (reference sequence). Trimming pared 5 bases from V and 8 bases from J, leaving 13 bases between. The CDR3 DNA is TGTGCCAGTAGTGGGCAGGGGAAAGAGCCCCAGCATTTT. This gives the protein CASSGQGKEPQHF.

The V gene is TRBV10-3, the J gene TRBJ2-5; 11 bases line up with TRBD2. CDR3 length: 16 amino acids. Germline CDR1 is ENHRY and CDR2 is SYGVKD. V shed 1 base and J 7 bases; nucleotides not matched to a gene: 8. The DNA of the CDR3 is TGTGCCATCAGTGAGTTAGCGGGAGGGCCTTCGGGGACCCAGTACTTC. Protein sequence: CAISELAGGPSGTQYF.

J is TRBJ2-5 and V is TRBV19; D is possibly TRBD1 (7 bases). CDR1 is LNHDA and CDR2 is SQIVND in the germline V gene (reference sequence). The CDR3 totals 15 residues. Trimming cost V 4 bases and J 3 bases, with 15 bases left between them. CDR3 bases: TGTGCCAGTAGTACACAGGGGAGGCCTGAAGAGACCCAGTACTTC. Encoded protein: CASSTQGRPEETQYF.

The rearrangement uses TRBV27 and TRBJ2-2; 13 nucleotides line up with TRBD2. Trimming removed 7 bases from V and 5 bases from J; junction bases left unmatched: 4. Germline V gives CDR1 MNHEY, CDR2 SMNVEV (reference sequence). This CDR3 has 15 residues. The CDR3 sequence: CASTRTSGRTGELFF. In DNA form, the CDR3 reads TGTGCCAGCACCCGGACTAGCGGGAGAACCGGGGAGCTGTTTTTT.

The chain has TRBV7-9 and TRBJ2-2, with 7 bases lining up with TRBD2. Germline V gives CDR1 SEHNR, CDR2 FQNEAQ (reference sequence). Trimming at V came to 4 bases and at J to 1 base, leaving 3 bases not matched to a gene. The CDR3 sequence is 15 residues long. CDR3 sequence (DNA): TGTGCCAGCAGCTCTACTAGCGAGAACACCGGGGAGCTGTTTTTT. Protein: CASSSTSENTGELFF.

The genes are TRBV2 and TRBJ1-2; 10 bases are a match to TRBD1. In germline, CDR1 is SNHLY, CDR2 FYNNEI. The CDR3 sequence is 14 residues long. The J segment lost 8 bases and the V segment lost 6 bases, leaving 9 bases of the junction unmatched. The CDR3 sequence is CASRPDRGVWGYTF. In nucleotides, the CDR3 is TGTGCCAGCAGGCCGGACAGGGGGGTATGGGGCTACACCTTC.

The CDR3 protein is CAWSIGVYNEQFF. The CDR3 DNA sequence: TGTGCCTGGAGTATAGGAGTCTACAATGAGCAGTTCTTC. V and J are TRBV30 and TRBJ2-1; D unresolved. V was clipped by 2 bases and J by 3 bases, with 8 bases between them. The CDR3 spans 13 residues. The germline CDR1 and CDR2 sequences are GTSNPN and SVGIG (reference sequence).